Listed below are T cell receptor beta chains from one sample, sequenced in a study of blood T cell repertoires in COVID-19. Clones were read by immunoSEQ multiplex PCR, and TCRdb kept only the in-frame ones, dropping some. The data contain 430,000 or so clones, over 75% of them singletons. The sample taken for sequencing was PBMCs or T cells enriched from blood (not recorded which). The receptor source for this set is a woman under 30 who had been exposed to COVID-19. CDR3s include the opening cysteine and the closing phenylalanine or tryptophan. Each record gives: V gene, CDR3 length, D gene, J gene, clone size, CDR3 protein, CDR3 DNA. The D gene is left open where the match is weak. Some rows have no size entry. The others give once, few or many, or a class for an expanded clone.

v_gene: TRBV27; len: 14; d_gene: NA; j_gene: TRBJ2-1; abundance: NA; CDR3aa: CASSSGLDHNEQFF; CDR3nt: TGTGCCAGCAGTTCAGGGCTAGATCACAATGAGCAGTTCTTC
v_gene: TRBV6-5; len: 13; d_gene: TRBD1; j_gene: TRBJ1-4; abundance: NA; CDR3aa: CATHRQGDEKLFF; CDR3nt: TGTGCCACCCACCGACAGGGGGATGAAAAACTGTTTTTT
v_gene: TRBV5-1; len: 19; d_gene: TRBD1; j_gene: TRBJ1-3; abundance: NA; CDR3aa: CASSLNWVSGQGAGNTIYF; CDR3nt: TGCGCCAGCAGTCTAAACTGGGTTTCAGGACAGGGAGCCGGAAACACCATATATTTT
v_gene: TRBV7-6; len: 15; d_gene: TRBD1; j_gene: TRBJ1-5; abundance: NA; CDR3aa: CASSLGTGFNQPQHF; CDR3nt: TGTGCCAGCAGCTTGGGGACAGGCTTCAATCAGCCCCAGCATTTT
v_gene: TRBV7-6; len: 19; d_gene: TRBD1; j_gene: TRBJ1-2; abundance: once; CDR3aa: CASSPAVTLPGQPNYGYTF; CDR3nt: TGTGCCAGCAGCCCAGCGGTAACCCTACCGGGACAGCCGAACTATGGCTACACCTTC
v_gene: TRBV29-1; len: 18; d_gene: TRBD2; j_gene: TRBJ2-1; abundance: once; CDR3aa: CSVTRFGLAGGRRDEQFF; CDR3nt: TGCAGCGTTACGCGTTTCGGACTAGCGGGAGGCCGGAGAGATGAGCAGTTCTTC
v_gene: TRBV4-3; len: 14; d_gene: NA; j_gene: TRBJ2-7; abundance: NA; CDR3aa: CASSRGGLSSEQYF; CDR3nt: TGCGCCAGCAGCCGGGGGGGCTTATCCTCCGAGCAGTACTTC
v_gene: TRBV10-1; len: 17; d_gene: TRBD2; j_gene: TRBJ2-3; abundance: NA; CDR3aa: CASSSGTSGRTADTQYF; CDR3nt: TGCGCCAGCAGTTCCGGGACTAGCGGGAGAACTGCAGATACGCAGTATTTT
v_gene: TRBV6-2/TRBV6-3; len: 11; d_gene: NA; j_gene: TRBJ2-7; abundance: NA; CDR3aa: CASSSFYEQYF; CDR3nt: TGTGCCAGCAGTTCTTTTTACGAGCAGTACTTC
v_gene: TRBV19; len: 16; d_gene: TRBD1; j_gene: TRBJ1-5; abundance: NA; CDR3aa: CASRQGFAQSNQPQHF; CDR3nt: TGTGCCAGCAGACAGGGGTTTGCACAGAGCAATCAGCCCCAGCATTTT
v_gene: TRBV6-5; len: 14; d_gene: NA; j_gene: TRBJ1-1; abundance: NA; CDR3aa: CASSYSRVNTEAFF; CDR3nt: TGTGCCAGCAGTTACTCGCGAGTGAACACTGAAGCTTTCTTT
v_gene: TRBV6-1; len: 14; d_gene: NA; j_gene: TRBJ2-1; abundance: NA; CDR3aa: CASSEGGRGPVQFF; CDR3nt: TGTGCCAGCAGTGAAGGGGGCAGGGGCCCTGTGCAGTTCTTC
v_gene: TRBV7-2; len: 13; d_gene: NA; j_gene: TRBJ1-5; abundance: NA; CDR3aa: CASSGQPNQPQHF; CDR3nt: TGTGCCAGCAGCGGGCAGCCTAATCAGCCCCAGCATTTT
v_gene: TRBV14; len: 17; d_gene: TRBD1; j_gene: TRBJ1-3; abundance: NA; CDR3aa: CASSRYRGGSSGNTIYF; CDR3nt: TGTGCCAGCAGCCGATACAGGGGTGGAAGCTCTGGAAACACCATATATTTT
v_gene: TRBV28; len: 14; d_gene: TRBD2; j_gene: TRBJ2-1; abundance: NA; CDR3aa: CAIQGREGPREQFF; CDR3nt: TGTGCCATCCAAGGGCGGGAGGGCCCTCGGGAGCAGTTCTTC
v_gene: TRBV18; len: 16; d_gene: TRBD1; j_gene: TRBJ2-3; abundance: NA; CDR3aa: CASSPPGQGPTDTQYF; CDR3nt: TGTGCCAGCTCACCCCCGGGACAGGGGCCCACAGATACGCAGTATTTT
v_gene: TRBV7-9; len: 14; d_gene: NA; j_gene: TRBJ2-7; abundance: few; CDR3aa: CASSGDLGAYEQYF; CDR3nt: TGTGCCAGCAGCGGGGACTTGGGCGCCTACGAGCAGTACTTC
v_gene: TRBV30; len: 15; d_gene: TRBD1; j_gene: TRBJ1-5; abundance: NA; CDR3aa: CAWSPGTGDNQPQHF; CDR3nt: TGTGCCTGGAGTCCCGGGACAGGGGACAATCAGCCCCAGCATTTT
v_gene: TRBV16; len: 15; d_gene: NA; j_gene: TRBJ1-1; abundance: NA; CDR3aa: CASSQSRVSNTEAFF; CDR3nt: TGTGCCAGCAGCCAATCGCGGGTATCGAACACTGAAGCTTTCTTT
v_gene: TRBV25-1; len: 17; d_gene: TRBD1; j_gene: TRBJ2-7; abundance: NA; CDR3aa: CASSEMAVGTGSYEQYF; CDR3nt: TGTGCCAGCAGTGAAATGGCAGTAGGGACAGGGTCCTACGAGCAGTACTTC
v_gene: TRBV5-4; len: 16; d_gene: NA; j_gene: TRBJ1-6; abundance: NA; CDR3aa: CASSDWGLSYNSPLHF; CDR3nt: TGTGCCAGCAGCGATTGGGGGCTCTCCTATAATTCACCCCTCCACTTT
v_gene: TRBV7-8; len: 14; d_gene: TRBD2; j_gene: TRBJ2-7; abundance: NA; CDR3aa: CASSLDPSGNEQYF; CDR3nt: TGTGCCAGCAGCTTAGATCCTAGCGGGAACGAGCAGTACTTC
v_gene: TRBV7-9; len: 12; d_gene: NA; j_gene: TRBJ2-7; abundance: NA; CDR3aa: CASSLESSEQYF; CDR3nt: TGTGCCAGCAGCTTAGAATCCTCCGAGCAGTACTTC
v_gene: TRBV5-6; len: 15; d_gene: NA; j_gene: TRBJ2-3; abundance: NA; CDR3aa: CASKTEAPGTDTQYF; CDR3nt: TGTGCCAGCAAAACCGAGGCCCCGGGCACAGATACGCAGTATTTT
v_gene: TRBV15; len: 17; d_gene: TRBD2; j_gene: TRBJ2-7; abundance: NA; CDR3aa: CATSSRLAGDKTYEQYF; CDR3nt: TGTGCCACCAGCAGCAGACTAGCGGGGGATAAAACCTACGAGCAGTACTTC
v_gene: TRBV5-5; len: 14; d_gene: NA; j_gene: TRBJ1-1; abundance: few; CDR3aa: CASSAGGWNTEAFF; CDR3nt: TGTGCCAGCAGTGCGGGCGGATGGAACACTGAAGCTTTCTTT
v_gene: TRBV27; len: 12; d_gene: NA; j_gene: TRBJ2-1; abundance: NA; CDR3aa: CASSLSGNEQFF; CDR3nt: TGTGCCAGCAGTTTGTCGGGCAATGAGCAGTTCTTC
v_gene: TRBV9; len: 16; d_gene: NA; j_gene: TRBJ2-3; abundance: NA; CDR3aa: CASSVEWGLSTDTQYF; CDR3nt: TGTGCCAGCAGCGTAGAATGGGGGCTGAGCACAGATACGCAGTATTTT